This T cell receptor beta chain was identified in a study of tumor-infiltrating lymphocytes in localized non-small cell lung cancer. Study-level results: TCR sequencing covered a subset of patients with enough tissue. T-cell fraction did not differ between immunotypes IM1 and IM2. Tumors had more T cell infiltration than uninvolved lung, per TCRbeta sequencing and CD3 counts.

The protocol was immunoSEQ multiplex PCR, while the TCRdb copy is restricted to in-frame clones and leaves out a portion. The data show roughly 5,400 clones, with roughly 70% seen just once and roughly 13% held by the top ten. This clone was detected only a few times. Its matching antigen is unknown. The CDR3 length is 13 residues. Germline V gives CDR1 GTSNPN, CDR2 SVGIG (reference sequence). Trimming took off 4 bases at V and 5 bases at J, with 14 bases between the two ends. The sequenced sample was uninvolved lung tissue not adjacent to the tumor. This sequence was found in a human donor with non-small cell lung cancer. The chain has TRBV30 and TRBJ1-2; D not certain. In DNA, the CDR3 is TGTGCCTGGACTGCGGAACCACTATATGGCTACACCTTC. Translated: CAWTAEPLYGYTF.